This T cell receptor beta chain stems from a study of T-cell memory formation after mild COVID-19. Background on the study: TCR clustering was largely donor specific.

Concerning this clonotype itself: Its antigen is as yet unknown.

The V segment lost 4 bases and the J segment 3 bases; nucleotides outside the gene matches: 9. The CDR3 loop spans 17 amino acids. The V gene's germline CDR1 is KGHDR and CDR2 SFDVKD. Study conclusions and caveats: For contracting clones, CD4+ ones sat mainly in CM and EM, CD8+ in EMRA. Contracting clones from day 15 to 85 showed balanced CD4/CD8; later expanders favored CD4+. For second-wave clones that peaked at day 37, SARS-CoV-2 specificity went unverified.

TCRdb itself ran the 5' RACE reads through MiXCR, one entry per CDR3 protein. The top ten clones hold under 8.5% of a sample with about 560,000 distinct CDR3 sequences, 20% to 25% of them seen once. The receptor was derived from an adult woman who had mild COVID-19 (a few samples of this study predate the infection). Cell type and time point are not known. The sample was PBMCs or a T cell subset sorted from them (not recorded which). The chain carries TRBV24-1 and TRBJ2-1; 9 nucleotides line up with TRBD1. The CDR3 loop reads CATSEGFGTGLYNEQFF. CDR3 nucleotides: TGTGCCACCAGTGAAGGATTTGGGACAGGGCTCTACAATGAGCAGTTCTTC.